This T cell receptor (beta chain) was sequenced in a study of T cells after yellow fever vaccination. Study-level information: SMART-Seq v4 Ultra Low Input prepared libraries from low-cell fractions. General study findings and limits: Researchers report a weaker secondary response that nonetheless peaked faster, day 5 versus 15. Shared CD4/CD8 clonotypes were a small share, likely from convergent recombination.

For TCR, cDNA came from 5'RACE template switching, which added a universal primer site and UMIs. TCRdb itself ran the 5' RACE reads through MiXCR, one entry per CDR3 protein. The table records around 350,000 distinct CDR3 sequences, 6.2% of them present only once. Looked up from germline, CDR1 is MNHEY and CDR2 is SMNVEV (reference sequence). The ends lost 5 bases at V and 0 bases at J; junction bases unmatched: 7. The CDR3 is 16 amino acids. This clonotype was seen many times. Its antigen is unknown. This chain connects TRBV27 to TRBJ2-1, with 7 nucleotides matching TRBD1. This sequence was found in a young man who received the YFV17D yellow fever vaccine. The input for sequencing was PBMCs, taken 5 days after the yellow fever booster vaccination. The CDR3 region is CASSIVRDSSYNEQFF. Written as DNA, the CDR3 is TGTGCCAGCAGTATAGTCCGGGACAGCTCCTACAATGAGCAGTTCTTC.